This T cell receptor beta chain is drawn from a study of T cell changes during pregnancy in multiple sclerosis. V shed 5 bases and J 2 bases; nucleotides not matched to a gene: 10. CDR3 length equals 19 residues. The V gene's germline CDR1 is SEHNR and CDR2 FQNEAQ (reference sequence). TCRdb's table, derived via immunoSEQ multiplex PCR, lists solely in-frame clones and lacks some. The sample includes tens of thousands of clones, 93% of them seen just once. J is TRBJ2-1 and V is TRBV7-9, with 15 bases identical to TRBD2. The receptor comes from a female donor with multiple sclerosis, enrolled in a pregnancy study. Material: peripheral blood, obtained in the second trimester of pregnancy. The CDR3 region is CASSTGTSGGISPYNEQFF. As DNA, the CDR3 is TGTGCCAGCAGCACTGGGACTAGCGGGGGGATTTCGCCCTACAATGAGCAGTTCTTC.